This TCR beta chain stems from a study of regulatory T cells in long-lasting Graves disease. Study-level points and caveats: Researchers reported studying only peripheral blood, not thyroid tissue.

Details on this clonotype: The antigen is not known.

HTBI primers from iRepertoire and Arm-PCR of CDR3 regions yielded the TCR beta libraries. Each CDR3 protein gets one entry after TCRdb re-called the multiplex PCR reads with MiXCR. The sample has more than 400,000 distinct CDR3 sequences, around 15% seen once. The time point denotes: newly diagnosed GD, antithyroid drugs for less than 3 months. PBMC RNA was the source of the TCR library. The CDR3 runs 13 residues. The ends were cut back, 1 base at V and 7 bases at J, with 7 bases in the middle. The V gene's germline CDR1 is SEHNR and CDR2 FQNEAQ (reference sequence). The same data also went into a second study, on T cells in Graves' hyperthyroidism and ophthalmopathy.

This receptor was obtained from a woman aged 30 to 39 with Graves disease. This sequence joins TRBV7-9 and TRBJ1-4; tentative D call: TRBD1 (5 bases). The sequences come from peripheral blood mononuclear cells (PBMCs), collected at new diagnosis, from a patient treated with antithyroid drugs. For the CDR3, the DNA is TGTGCCAGCAGCTTAGGACAGCTTGAAAAACTGTTTTTT. The encoded protein is CASSLGQLEKLFF. The full variable domain, with the rest looked up from reference TRBV7-9 and TRBJ1-4, is DTGVSQNPRHKITKRGQNVTFRCDPISEHNRLYWYRQTLGQGPEFLTYFQNEAQLEKSRLLSDRFSAERPKGSFSTLEIQRTEQGDSAMYLCASSLGQLEKLFFGSGTQLSVL.